This TCR beta chain was captured by sequencing in a study of T cells in Graves' hyperthyroidism and ophthalmopathy. This clonotype was found a few times. This CDR3 contains 16 residues. V dropped 6 bases and J dropped 3; count of bases not matched to a gene: 12. Template material for amplifying TCR beta CDR3 regions consisted of RNA transcripts. Carried out on the TCR CDR3, a first-round RT-PCR used the HTBI primer set. TCRdb reanalysed the multiplex PCR reads using MiXCR and keeps one entry per CDR3 protein. The table records 650,000 to 800,000 distinct CDR3 sequences, 45% of them present only once. Material for sequencing was peripheral blood or thyroid tissue (not recorded which). This clonotype was sampled from an adult man with Graves' disease, either hyperthyroidism or ophthalmopathy (not recorded which). The chain uses TRBV12-3 or TRBV12-4 and TRBJ1-2; 8 bases agree with TRBD1. The CDR3 DNA follows: TGTGCCAGCAGGAAGGCAGCCGGACAGGGTCACTATGGCTACACCTTC. Protein sequence: CASRKAAGQGHYGYTF.